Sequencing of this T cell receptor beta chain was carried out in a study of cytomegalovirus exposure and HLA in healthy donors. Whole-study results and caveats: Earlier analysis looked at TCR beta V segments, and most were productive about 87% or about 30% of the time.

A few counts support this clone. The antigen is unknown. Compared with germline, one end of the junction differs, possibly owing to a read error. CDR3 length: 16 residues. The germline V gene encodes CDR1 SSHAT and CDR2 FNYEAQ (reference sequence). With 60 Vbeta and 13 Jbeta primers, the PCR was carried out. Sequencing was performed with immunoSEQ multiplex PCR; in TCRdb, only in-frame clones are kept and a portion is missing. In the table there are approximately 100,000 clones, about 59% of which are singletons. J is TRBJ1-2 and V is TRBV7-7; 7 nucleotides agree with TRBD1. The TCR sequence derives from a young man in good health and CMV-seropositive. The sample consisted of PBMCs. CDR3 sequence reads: CASSLVGTEANYGYTF. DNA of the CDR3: TGTGCTAGCAGCTTAGTCGGGACAGAAGCTAACTATGGCTACACCTTC.